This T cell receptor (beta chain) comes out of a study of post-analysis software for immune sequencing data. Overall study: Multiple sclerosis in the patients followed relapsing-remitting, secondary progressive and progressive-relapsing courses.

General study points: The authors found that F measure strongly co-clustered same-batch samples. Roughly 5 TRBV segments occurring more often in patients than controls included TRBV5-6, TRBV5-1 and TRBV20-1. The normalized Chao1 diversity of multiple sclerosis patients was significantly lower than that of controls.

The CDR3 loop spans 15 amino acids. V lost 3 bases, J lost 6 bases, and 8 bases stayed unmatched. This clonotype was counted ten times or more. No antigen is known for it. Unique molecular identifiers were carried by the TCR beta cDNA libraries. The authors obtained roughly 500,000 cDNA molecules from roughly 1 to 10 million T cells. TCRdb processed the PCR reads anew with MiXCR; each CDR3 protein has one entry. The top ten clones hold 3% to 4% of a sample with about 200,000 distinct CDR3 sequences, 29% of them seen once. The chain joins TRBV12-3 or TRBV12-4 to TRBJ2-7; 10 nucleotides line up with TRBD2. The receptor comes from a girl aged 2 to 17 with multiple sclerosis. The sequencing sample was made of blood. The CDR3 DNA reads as TGTGCCAGCAGTTTGGAGGCTAGCGGGAGCTTCGAGCAGTACTTC. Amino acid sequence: CASSLEASGSFEQYF.